This T cell receptor beta chain was obtained from a study of blood T cell repertoires in COVID-19. Background on the study: The analysed material was cDNA or gDNA that came from T cells, B-cell-depleted T cells, or PBMCs.

Only in-frame clones appear in the TCRdb table, and some are missing; sequencing was by immunoSEQ multiplex PCR. The sample has roughly 220,000 clones, almost 90% seen once; the top ten hold around 15%. This CDR3 has 16 amino acids. In germline, CDR1 is MNHNS, CDR2 SASEGT. Trimming removed 3 bases at V and 0 bases at J, with 15 bases between. This clone was picked up a small number of times. The cohort comprised adults aged roughly 18 to 90 years residing in 20 to 30 US areas. Clinical history as reported by participants underpinned cohort assignment. The receptor was isolated from a woman aged 45-65 years with acute COVID-19. Material for sequencing was PBMCs or T cells enriched from blood (not recorded which). The chain employs TRBV6-1 and TRBJ2-7; D may be TRBD1 (5 bases). This CDR3 reads CASSEGGALSSYEQYF. Written as DNA, the CDR3 is TGTGCCAGCAGTGAGGGTGGGGCCCTGAGCTCCTACGAGCAGTACTTC.